This TCR beta chain emerged from a study of T cells after yellow fever vaccination. Study-wide context: Researchers used SMART-Seq v4 Ultra Low Input to prepare fractions that had low cell numbers. Study-wide points: In post-booster samples, most primary-vaccination clones reappeared (just under 97% CD4, 88% CD8). Shared CD4/CD8 clonotypes were a small share, likely from convergent recombination.

Looked up from germline, CDR1 is SGHAT and CDR2 is FQNNGV. The V and J ends lost 5 bases and 0 bases respectively, with 11 bases between them. The CDR3 sequence is 15 residues long. The study made its TCR cDNA through 5'RACE template switching. That step introduced a universal primer site along with UMIs. TCRdb re-analysed the 5' RACE reads in MiXCR, keeping a single row per CDR3 protein. Of roughly 45,000 distinct CDR3 sequences listed, 6.8% are singletons. This clonotype was seen a handful of times. The source was CD8+ T cells not binding an NS4B(214-222) dextramer, sorted from PBMCs, collected 45 days after the yellow fever booster vaccination. J is TRBJ2-1 and V is TRBV11-2; D possibly matches TRBD1 or TRBD2 (5 bases each). This sequence was found in a man aged 25-40 years who received the YFV17D yellow fever vaccine. DNA of the CDR3: TGTGCCAGCAGCCGGGGACGGAGCTCCTACAATGAGCAGTTCTTC. This sequence encodes CASSRGRSSYNEQFF.